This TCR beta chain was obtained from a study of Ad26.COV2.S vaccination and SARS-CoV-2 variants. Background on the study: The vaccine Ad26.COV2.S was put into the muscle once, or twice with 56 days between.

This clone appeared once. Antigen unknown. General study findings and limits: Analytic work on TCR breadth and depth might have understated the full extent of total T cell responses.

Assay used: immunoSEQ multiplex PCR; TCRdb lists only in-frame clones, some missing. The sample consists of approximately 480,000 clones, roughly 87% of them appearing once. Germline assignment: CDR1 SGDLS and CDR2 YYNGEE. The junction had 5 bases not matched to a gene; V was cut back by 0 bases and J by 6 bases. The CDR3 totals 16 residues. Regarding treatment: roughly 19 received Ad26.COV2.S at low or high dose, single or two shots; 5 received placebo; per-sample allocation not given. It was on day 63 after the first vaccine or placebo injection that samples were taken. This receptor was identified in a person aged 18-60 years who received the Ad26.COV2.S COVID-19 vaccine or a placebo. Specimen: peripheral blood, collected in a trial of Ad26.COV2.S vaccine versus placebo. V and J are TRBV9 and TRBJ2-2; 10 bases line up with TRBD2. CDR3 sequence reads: CASSVGPAGGPGELFF. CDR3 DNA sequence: TGTGCCAGCAGCGTAGGGCCAGCGGGAGGGCCCGGGGAGCTGTTTTTT.